This TCR beta chain comes out of a study of blood T cell repertoires in COVID-19. Looking at the study overall: There were acute and convalescent COVID-19 samples, and they came from the United States, Italy and Spain. Nucleic acid was either cDNA or gDNA, and it came from T cells, B-cell-depleted T cells, or PBMCs.

As originally analysed: Counts of nucleated cells, estimated from reference gene primer amplification, were obtained. Profiled with immunoSEQ multiplex PCR; TCRdb holds only in-frame clones, not every one. The DNA was the basis for D and trimming; V, J and clone size are from that table. The sample records about 200,000 clones, 70% to 90% being singletons. J lost 6 bases, V lost 6 bases, and 6 bases had no gene match. This CDR3 has 14 amino acids. Germline-derived CDR1 and CDR2 are ENHRY and SYGVKD. What was sequenced was peripheral blood. This clonotype was obtained from a man older than 75 with acute or convalescent COVID-19. The chain joins TRBV10-3 to TRBJ2-2; 8 nucleotides agree with TRBD2. CDR3 DNA sequence: TGTGCCATCAGCTGGGGACTAGGAGCCGGGGAGCTGTTTTTT. Amino acid sequence: CAISWGLGAGELFF.